The 10 T cell receptor beta chains below all came from one sample that was sequenced in a study of blood T cell repertoires in COVID-19. The protocol was immunoSEQ multiplex PCR, while the TCRdb copy is restricted to in-frame clones and leaves out a portion. The data contain over 120,000 clones, 80% of them singletons. The sequenced sample was peripheral blood. Receptors were obtained from a man between 65 and 85 years old who had recovered from COVID-19.

The genes are TRBV29-1 and TRBJ2-5, with TRBD1 matching over 9 bases. Unmatched junction bases numbered 5, after V lost 6 bases and J lost 6 bases. The CDR3 loop spans 12 amino acids. Germline-derived CDR1 and CDR2 are SQVTM and ANQGSEA. CDR3 nucleotides: TGCAGCGTAGCGACAGGGGGACAGACCCAGTACTTC. It is translated as CSVATGGQTQYF. Full variable domain (rest looked up from reference TRBV29-1 and TRBJ2-5): SAVISQKPSRDICQRGTSLTIQCQVDSQVTMMFWYRQQPGQSLTLIATANQGSEATYESGFVIDKFPISRPNLTFSTLTVSNMSPEDSSIYLCSVATGGQTQYFGPGTRLLVL.

The chain recombines TRBV9 with TRBJ2-5, with 11 bases aligning to TRBD2. V lost 4 bases, J lost 5 bases, and 7 bases stayed unmatched. This CDR3 has 15 residues. Germline V gives CDR1 SGDLS, CDR2 YYNGEE. CDR3 DNA: TGTGCCAGCAGCTCAAAACCTAGCGGGAGGGAGACCCAGTACTTC. Translation: CASSSKPSGRETQYF.

The chain's CDR3 is CASSPWTGVGNEQFF. CDR3 in DNA: TGCGCCAGCAGCCCCTGGACAGGGGTCGGGAATGAGCAGTTCTTC. The chain carries TRBV5-1 and TRBJ2-1; 9 positions agree with TRBD1. The V gene end was trimmed by 4 bases and the J gene end by 7 bases; junction bases not matched to a gene: 9. Germline values: CDR1 SGHRS, CDR2 YFSETQ. The CDR3 runs to 15 residues.

The table lists this clone with a few counts. The J gene is TRBJ1-2, the V gene TRBV19, with D unclear. Trimming removed 4 bases from V and 8 bases from J, with 23 bases in between. Per germline, CDR1 LNHDA and CDR2 SQIVND (reference sequence). The CDR3 sequence is 16 residues long. The CDR3 DNA reads as TGTGCCAGTAGTAGGACGACCGAGGGCCTCTATGGGGGCTACACCTTC. This gives the protein CASSRTTEGLYGGYTF.

The chain joins TRBV20-1 to TRBJ2-4, with TRBD2 matching 7 bases. This CDR3 spans 15 amino acids. V lost 5 bases and J lost 1; bases outside the gene matches: 8. Germline V gene sequence: CDR1 DFQATT, CDR2 SNEGSKA (reference sequence). CDR3 sequence reads: CSAGGGRAAKNIQYF. CDR3 DNA: TGCAGTGCTGGTGGAGGGAGGGCTGCCAAAAACATTCAGTACTTC.

V and J are TRBV30 and TRBJ2-3, with D maybe TRBD2 (6 bases). The CDR3 is made up of 14 amino acids. Trimming cost V 4 bases and J 3 bases, with 14 bases left between them. The germline CDR1 and CDR2 sequences are GTSNPN and SVGIG (reference sequence). The CDR3 here is CAWTLAGWTDTQYF. The CDR3 coding sequence is TGTGCCTGGACCCTTGCGGGGTGGACAGATACGCAGTATTTT.

This clone was recorded only once. The chain recombines TRBV19 with TRBJ2-7; TRBD2 matches 13 bases. CDR3 length: 16 amino acids. Germline V gene sequence: CDR1 LNHDA, CDR2 SQIVND (reference sequence). Trimming took 6 bases from V and 1 from J; bases not matched to a gene: 6. The CDR3 DNA reads TGTGCCAGTAGCCCAAGGGGACTAGCGGGGTCCTACGAGCAGTACTTC. Its translation is CASSPRGLAGSYEQYF. The whole variable domain, remainder taken from reference TRBV19 and TRBJ2-7, is DGGITQSPKYLFRKEGQNVTLSCEQNLNHDAMYWYRQDPGQGLRLIYYSQIVNDFQKGDIAEGYSVSREKKESFPLTVTSAQKNPTAFYLCASSPRGLAGSYEQYFGPGTRLTVT.

The chain combines TRBV24-1 with TRBJ2-3; 7 nucleotides agree with TRBD2. V shed 10 bases and J 2 bases; nucleotides not matched to a gene: 5. The CDR3 extends over 13 amino acids. Per germline, CDR1 KGHDR and CDR2 SFDVKD. CDR3 bases: TGTGCCACTAAAGCGGGACCCACAGATACGCAGTATTTT. Its translation: CATKAGPTDTQYF.

The chain has TRBV27 and TRBJ1-1, with 7 bases aligning to TRBD1. The CDR3 is 13 amino acids. J was trimmed by 8 bases and V by 6 bases; bases with no gene match: 9. Per the germline V gene, CDR1 is MNHEY and CDR2 is SMNVEV (reference sequence). The CDR3 protein is CASSPRGPGEAFF. In DNA form, the CDR3 reads TGTGCCAGCAGCCCTAGGGGGCCGGGGGAAGCTTTCTTT.

V gene TRBV11-2 combines with J gene TRBJ2-7; 7 nucleotides agree with TRBD2. Trimming removed 3 bases from V and 3 bases from J; junction bases left unmatched: 2. Germline values: CDR1 SGHAT, CDR2 FQNNGV. The CDR3 sequence is 13 residues long. Written as DNA, the CDR3 is TGTGCCAGCAGCTTGCGGGGGAACTACGAGCAGTACTTC. It specifies CASSLRGNYEQYF.